This T cell receptor (beta chain) comes out of a study of metastatic and nonmetastatic thyroid tumors. On the study more broadly: The authors compared repertoires across blood and tumor or nodule tissue from malignant and benign thyroid patients.

Broader study findings: Compared with benign nodules, malignant thyroid tumors were reported to have significantly higher TCR beta diversity in both blood and tumor.

As to this clone: Its antigen remains unknown. Being one base from a much bigger clone, this may be a read error.

Treatment of any kind had been given to no patient before thyroid surgery. This CDR3 contains 15 residues. The germline CDR1 and CDR2 sequences are SGHKS and YYEKEE (reference sequence). As handled by the study authors: Clinicopathological groups supplied CDR3 differences that were used to build a distant-metastasis classifier for papillary thyroid cancer. TCRdb re-clonotyped the PCR reads via MiXCR. The V and J calls were determined by TCRdb, not by the authors. The sample contains about 92,000 clones, 15% of which appear only once. The TCR originated in a female donor with papillary thyroid cancer or a benign thyroid nodule (not recorded which). Some clones in this sample may be carry-over from other donors' samples. The J gene is TRBJ1-2, the V gene TRBV5-5, with 7 bases aligning to TRBD1. The sample consisted of blood. The CDR3 bases are TGTGCCAGCAGCTTGGCCGACAGGGACCCCTATTGCTACACCTTC. Translated, it gives CASSLADRDPYCYTF.